A selection of T cell receptor beta chains follows, all from one sample in a study of blood T cell repertoires in COVID-19. TCRdb's table, derived via immunoSEQ multiplex PCR, lists solely in-frame clones and lacks some. The sample carries 200,000 to 250,000 clones, around 80% recorded once. Sequenced: PBMCs or T cells enriched from blood (not recorded which). These receptors were obtained from a man aged 25-45 years with acute COVID-19. The CDR3 runs from the conserved cysteine through the conserved F or W. Fields, in order: V gene, D gene, clone size, J gene, CDR3 protein, CDR3 DNA. D genes are given only for firm matches. Size is omitted from some rows. Given values are once, few, many or a class for expanded clones.

TRBV6-5,NA,NA,TRBJ1-6,CASSYYRDPYNSPLHF,TGTGCCAGCAGTTACTACAGGGACCCCTATAATTCACCCCTCCACTTT
TRBV28,NA,NA,TRBJ2-5,CASSSGGPGATQYF,TGTGCCAGCAGTTCCGGGGGTCCCGGTGCGACCCAGTACTTC
TRBV28,TRBD1,NA,TRBJ1-4,CASRLGQGALGYEKLFF,TGTGCCAGCAGATTAGGACAGGGGGCTTTGGGCTACGAAAAACTGTTTTTT
TRBV3-1/TRBV3-2,TRBD2,NA,TRBJ2-7,CASSGLAGGDEQYF,TGTGCCAGCAGCGGACTAGCGGGGGGGGACGAGCAGTACTTC
TRBV4-1,NA,once,TRBJ2-1,CASSQPRLVRSYNEQFF,TGCGCCAGCAGCCAACCGAGACTAGTTCGGTCCTACAATGAGCAGTTCTTC
TRBV6-2/TRBV6-3,NA,NA,TRBJ1-2,CASSNRGYGYTF,TGTGCCAGCAGCAACCGGGGCTATGGCTACACCTTC
TRBV27,NA,NA,TRBJ2-2,CASSPWELFNTGELFF,TGTGCCAGCAGCCCGTGGGAGCTCTTCAACACCGGGGAGCTGTTTTTT
TRBV3-1/TRBV3-2,NA,NA,TRBJ2-7,CASSQRGASYEQYF,TGTGCCAGCAGCCAACGCGGGGCTTCCTACGAGCAGTACTTC
TRBV6-5,NA,few,TRBJ2-7,CASSHDRISYEQYF,TGTGCCAGCAGTCACGACAGGATCTCCTACGAGCAGTACTTC
TRBV6-5,TRBD1,NA,TRBJ1-4,CASSVTGGMGEKLFF,TGTGCCAGCAGCGTGACAGGGGGAATGGGTGAAAAACTGTTTTTT
TRBV30,TRBD1,NA,TRBJ1-6,CAWSTRQGTPLHF,TGTGCCTGGAGTACAAGACAGGGCACACCCCTCCACTTT
TRBV28,TRBD2,NA,TRBJ2-1,CASSVTGTKSSEQFF,TGTGCCAGCAGTGTGACCGGGACTAAATCATCTGAGCAGTTCTTC
TRBV7-9,NA,NA,TRBJ1-1,CASSLGTANTEAFF,TGTGCCAGCAGCTTAGGGACAGCTAACACTGAAGCTTTCTTT
TRBV4-2,TRBD1,many,TRBJ1-1,CASSQDRFGTGRARVNTEAFF,TGTGCCAGCAGCCAAGATCGGTTCGGGACAGGTAGGGCCCGCGTGAACACTGAAGCTTTCTTT
TRBV18,TRBD1,NA,TRBJ2-1,CASSPPGTGGSYNEQFF,TGTGCCAGCTCACCGCCCGGGACAGGGGGCTCCTACAATGAGCAGTTCTTC
TRBV5-4,TRBD2,NA,TRBJ2-3,CASSLGGGETDTQYF,TGTGCCAGCAGCTTGGGCGGGGGGGAGACAGATACGCAGTATTTT
TRBV27,TRBD1,NA,TRBJ1-5,CASSGGQAGQPQHF,TGTGCCAGCAGTGGGGGACAGGCGGGTCAGCCCCAGCATTTT
TRBV18,TRBD2,NA,TRBJ2-7,CASSQERGFSYEQYF,TGTGCCAGCTCCCAGGAGCGGGGTTTTTCCTACGAGCAGTACTTC
TRBV29-1,TRBD2,NA,TRBJ2-2,CIVGGSTGELFF,TGCATTGTCGGGGGGAGCACCGGGGAGCTGTTTTTT
TRBV5-1,NA,NA,TRBJ2-2,CASSFTGTGELFF,TGCGCCAGCAGCTTTACGGGAACCGGGGAGCTGTTTTTT
TRBV29-1,NA,NA,TRBJ1-1,CSVEGLGGRNTEAFF,TGCAGCGTTGAAGGTTTAGGAGGGCGGAACACTGAAGCTTTCTTT
TRBV6-1,NA,NA,TRBJ1-4,CASSERPAVGEKLFF,TGTGCCAGCAGTGAACGGCCTGCGGTGGGTGAAAAACTGTTTTTT
TRBV28,NA,NA,TRBJ1-4,CASSLSDGAANEKLFF,TGTGCCAGCAGTTTATCCGACGGCGCGGCTAATGAAAAACTGTTTTTT
TRBV19,TRBD2,NA,TRBJ2-7,CASSIEGLAGYEQYF,TGTGCCAGTAGTATAGAGGGACTAGCAGGATACGAGCAGTACTTC
TRBV30,NA,NA,TRBJ2-5,CAWSGLVRETQYF,TGTGCCTGGAGTGGACTGGTCCGGGAGACCCAGTACTTC
TRBV10-3,TRBD1,NA,TRBJ1-6,CAISESLTGGNNSPLHF,TGTGCCATCAGTGAGTCGCTAACAGGGGGGAATAATTCACCCCTCCACTTT
TRBV12-3/TRBV12-4,NA,NA,TRBJ1-2,CASALSAGYTF,TGTGCCAGCGCCCTATCAGCGGGCTACACCTTC
TRBV12-3/TRBV12-4,TRBD1,NA,TRBJ1-5,CASRGTGNQPQHF,TGTGCCAGCAGGGGGACAGGGAATCAGCCCCAGCATTTT
TRBV9,TRBD2,once,TRBJ2-2,CASTSWGGGELFF,TGTGCCAGCACCTCATGGGGAGGGGGGGAGCTGTTTTTT
TRBV19,TRBD1,NA,TRBJ1-1,CASSPRGEATEAFF,TGTGCCAGTAGTCCCAGGGGGGAAGCGACTGAAGCTTTCTTT
TRBV12-5,TRBD1,NA,TRBJ2-1,CASGSGGSYNEQFF,TGTGCTAGTGGCTCAGGGGGATCCTACAATGAGCAGTTCTTC
TRBV14,TRBD2,NA,TRBJ2-3,CASSQVRFGGGASDTQYF,TGTGCCAGCAGCCAAGTAAGGTTCGGCGGGGGGGCTTCAGATACGCAGTATTTT
TRBV3-1/TRBV3-2,NA,NA,TRBJ2-3,CASSQDWTTTSTDTQYF,TGTGCCAGCAGCCAAGATTGGACAACAACTAGCACAGATACGCAGTATTTT
TRBV6-5,TRBD1,NA,TRBJ1-3,CASSRDSHLTIYF,TGTGCCAGCAGCCGGGACAGCCACCTTACCATATATTTT
TRBV19,TRBD2,NA,TRBJ2-1,CASSITGTSGGLSSYNEQFF,TGTGCCAGTAGTATTACCGGGACTAGCGGGGGGTTGAGCTCCTACAATGAGCAGTTCTTC
TRBV7-2,TRBD1,NA,TRBJ1-1,CASRWTGMSTEAFF,TGTGCCAGCAGGTGGACAGGGATGAGCACTGAAGCTTTCTTT
TRBV6-5,NA,NA,TRBJ1-3,CASRGQLSGNTIYF,TGTGCCAGCAGAGGACAGCTCTCTGGAAACACCATATATTTT
TRBV3-1/TRBV3-2,NA,NA,TRBJ1-6,CASSGGTEYNSPLHF,TGTGCCAGCAGCGGAGGGACGGAGTATAATTCACCCCTCCACTTT
TRBV25-1,TRBD1,NA,TRBJ2-1,CASSPTGGNEQFF,TGTGCCAGCAGTCCCACAGGGGGCAATGAGCAGTTCTTC
TRBV2,NA,NA,TRBJ2-4,CASSENKPRNIQYF,TGTGCCAGCAGTGAAAACAAGCCTAGGAACATTCAGTACTTC
TRBV13,NA,NA,TRBJ1-1,CASTVQRNTEAFF,TGTGCCAGCACCGTACAGAGGAACACTGAAGCTTTCTTT
TRBV4-1,NA,NA,TRBJ2-7,CASSPAGKFYEQYF,TGCGCCAGCAGCCCCGCCGGGAAATTCTACGAGCAGTACTTC
TRBV5-4,TRBD2,NA,TRBJ2-2,CASSFPSGGTGTGELFF,TGTGCCAGCAGTTTTCCCAGCGGGGGGACTGGCACCGGGGAGCTGTTTTTT
TRBV19,NA,NA,TRBJ2-7,CASGTGKIPYEQYF,TGTGCCAGTGGTACAGGGAAAATCCCCTACGAGCAGTACTTC
TRBV11-2,NA,once,TRBJ2-2,CASSLVRGPTGELFF,TGTGCCAGCAGCTTAGTCAGAGGGCCTACCGGGGAGCTGTTTTTT
TRBV5-1,NA,NA,TRBJ1-2,CASSVNPTVNYGYTF,TGCGCCAGCAGCGTGAACCCGACAGTTAACTATGGCTACACCTTC
TRBV6-5,TRBD1,NA,TRBJ2-3,CASSYGTGGPDTQYF,TGTGCCAGCAGCTACGGGACAGGGGGCCCAGATACGCAGTATTTT
TRBV3-1/TRBV3-2,TRBD1,NA,TRBJ1-3,CASSPGGQGANTIYF,TGTGCCAGCAGCCCTGGGGGACAGGGGGCCAACACCATATATTTT
TRBV7-9,TRBD2,NA,TRBJ2-5,CASSLGELAGVETQYF,TGTGCCAGCAGCTTAGGAGAGCTAGCGGGGGTAGAGACCCAGTACTTC
TRBV7-3,TRBD1,NA,TRBJ1-3,CASGTGPGNTIYF,TGTGCCAGCGGGACAGGGCCTGGAAACACCATATATTTT
TRBV27,TRBD1,NA,TRBJ1-1,CASSSGTGRNTEAFF,TGTGCCAGCAGCTCCGGGACAGGGAGGAACACTGAAGCTTTCTTT
TRBV2,TRBD1,NA,TRBJ1-3,CASSARQGTGNTIYF,TGTGCCAGCAGTGCGAGACAGGGGACCGGAAACACCATATATTTT
TRBV4-1,NA,NA,TRBJ1-5,CASSQGTVSNQPQHF,TGCGCCAGCAGCCAAGGGACAGTTAGCAATCAGCCCCAGCATTTT
TRBV4-1,TRBD1,once,TRBJ2-1,CASSQGGTGFYNEQFF,TGCGCCAGCAGCCAAGGAGGGACAGGGTTTTACAATGAGCAGTTCTTC
TRBV27,NA,NA,TRBJ2-2,CASSSQGIVDPGELFF,TGTGCCAGCAGTTCGCAGGGTATCGTTGATCCCGGGGAGCTGTTTTTT